These 14 T cell receptor beta chains originate from one sample sequenced in a study of cytomegalovirus exposure and HLA in healthy donors. Sequenced by immunoSEQ multiplex PCR; TCRdb stores in-frame clones only, minus some. Of fewer than 65,000 clones in the sample, 89% were seen once. The sequencing sample was made of PBMCs. The receptors originated from a woman aged 18-30 years in good health and CMV-seronegative.

The J gene is TRBJ1-1, the V gene TRBV6-5; the match to TRBD1 covers 9 bases. Germline loops: CDR1 MNHEY, CDR2 SVGAGI. With 6 bases clipped from V and 6 bases from J, the junction kept 11 bases outside the gene matches. The length of the CDR3 is 15 residues. DNA of the CDR3: TGTGCCAGCAGGAGGGACAGGGTAGTATACGCTGAAGCTTTCTTT. Translated, it gives CASRRDRVVYAEAFF.

CDR3 protein: CASSFGQGDGYTF. CDR3 in DNA: TGTGCCAGCAGCTTTGGACAGGGGGATGGCTACACCTTC. The gene calls are TRBV7-9 and TRBJ1-2; 10 nucleotides align to TRBD1. Losses at the gene ends were 3 bases for V and 6 bases for J; bases not matched to a gene: 1. The CDR3 extends over 13 amino acids. Germline V gives CDR1 SEHNR, CDR2 FQNEAQ (reference sequence).

The rearrangement links TRBV30 to TRBJ1-1, with D possibly being TRBD1 (6 bases). CDR1 is GTSNPN, CDR2 SVGIG, per germline (reference sequence). CDR3 length: 14 amino acids. Trimming took off 2 bases at V and 1 base at J, with 11 bases between the two ends. Written as DNA, the CDR3 is TGTGCCTGGAGTCAGGACAGCAAGAACACTGAAGCTTTCTTT. Its protein product is CAWSQDSKNTEAFF.

The gene calls are TRBV4-1 and TRBJ1-2; TRBD1 matches at 8 bases. This CDR3 region has 14 residues. V dropped 2 bases and J dropped 3; count of bases not matched to a gene: 2. Germline V lookup: CDR1 MGHRA, CDR2 YSYEKL. The CDR3 nucleotides read TGCGCCAGCAGCCAACCGGGACAGGACTATGGCTACACCTTC. This translates into CASSQPGQDYGYTF.

This clone was recorded a few times. Other DNA sequences within the sample encode an identical CDR3. V and J are TRBV7-6 and TRBJ2-7, with D tentatively TRBD2 (5 bases). Trimming removed 3 bases at V and 3 bases at J, with 9 bases between. CDR1 is SGHVS, CDR2 FNYEAQ, per germline. This CDR3 comprises 13 residues. The CDR3 coding sequence is TGTGCCAGCAGCTTGAATGAGGGCTACGAGCAGTACTTC. This translates into CASSLNEGYEQYF. The whole variable domain, filled in from reference TRBV7-6 and TRBJ2-7, reads GAGVSQSPRYKVTKRGQDVALRCDPISGHVSLYWYRQALGQGPEFLTYFNYEAQQDKSGLPNDRFSAERPEGSISTLTIQRTEQRDSAMYRCASSLNEGYEQYFGPGTRLTVT.

V gene TRBV5-6 combines with J gene TRBJ1-2; 7 bases fit TRBD1. With V trimmed by 4 bases and J by 2 bases, 5 bases remained unmatched. CDR1 SGHDT and CDR2 YYEEEE come from the germline V gene. This CDR3 region has 14 residues. CDR3 bases: TGTGCCAGCAGCAAGGCCAGGGGGAACTATGGCTACACCTTC. It is translated as CASSKARGNYGYTF.

The genes are TRBV19 and TRBJ2-1, with 12 bases identical to TRBD2. This CDR3 has 15 residues. The germline gives CDR1 LNHDA, CDR2 SQIVND (reference sequence). With V trimmed by 4 bases and J by 9 bases, 7 bases remained unmatched. As DNA, the CDR3 is TGTGCCAGTAGTAGGCTAGCGGGGGGGCACGGTGAGCAGTTCTTC. The encoded protein is CASSRLAGGHGEQFF.

This chain uses TRBV5-4 with TRBJ2-3, with 8 bases identical to TRBD2. This CDR3 is 15 amino acids long. Unmatched junction bases numbered 4, after V lost 0 bases and J lost 4 bases. CDR1 is SGHNT, CDR2 YYREEE, per germline (reference sequence). The CDR3: CASSLGSGSADTQYF. DNA for the CDR3: TGTGCCAGCAGCTTGGGGAGCGGGAGCGCAGATACGCAGTATTTT.

The chain is built from TRBV21-1 and TRBJ2-6; the table's D call TRBD1 went unverified against the DNA. TRBV21-1 is a listed pseudogene. CDR3 length equals 15 residues. Written as DNA, the CDR3 is TGTGCCAGCAGCAAAGAAGGGGATGGGGCCAACGTCCTGACTTTC. It specifies CASSKEGDGANVLTF.

This clone has more than one count but fewer than ten. V and J are TRBV2 and TRBJ1-5; D is ambiguous. The germline V and J ends were trimmed by 7 bases and 3 bases, with 10 bases remaining between them. Germline V gene data show CDR1 as SNHLY and CDR2 as FYNNEI. The CDR3 loop spans 13 amino acids. The chain's CDR3 is CASMRQYNQPQHF. In DNA, the CDR3 is TGTGCCAGCATGAGGCAGTACAATCAGCCCCAGCATTTT.

J is TRBJ2-3 and V is TRBV29-1; TRBD2 agrees at 9 bases. Germline CDR1 SQVTM, CDR2 ANQGSEA. Trimming removed 4 bases from V and 2 bases from J; junction bases left unmatched: 4. This CDR3 has 14 residues. The CDR3 here is CSVAGLANTDTQYF. The CDR3 DNA sequence: TGCAGCGTTGCAGGACTAGCGAACACAGATACGCAGTATTTT.

This sequence joins TRBV19 and TRBJ1-4; no clear D gene. Deletions cut 3 bases from V and 4 bases from J, with 9 bases between. The CDR3 has 14 residues. Germline CDR1 reads LNHDA; CDR2 reads SQIVND (reference sequence). The CDR3 nucleotides read TGTGCCAGTAGTATGTTCGGCGGTAATGAAAAACTGTTTTTT. This sequence encodes CASSMFGGNEKLFF.

The chain uses TRBV28 and TRBJ1-1; a weak D match, TRBD1 (5 bases). The germline CDR1 and CDR2 sequences are MDHEN and SYDVKM. Trimming cost V 4 bases and J 7 bases, with 19 bases left between them. The CDR3 loop spans 15 amino acids. CDR3 DNA: TGTGCCAGCAGTTCAGTAACAGGACCAAGGGTTGAAGCTTTCTTT. It yields the protein CASSSVTGPRVEAFF. The complete variable domain, with remaining parts taken from reference TRBV28 and TRBJ1-1, reads DVKVTQSSRYLVKRTGEKVFLECVQDMDHENMFWYRQDPGLGLRLIYFSYDVKMKEKGDIPEGYSVSREKKERFSLILESASTNQTSMYLCASSSVTGPRVEAFFGQGTRLTVV.

The gene calls are TRBV23-1 and TRBJ2-7; D is perhaps TRBD1 (5 bases). TRBV23-1 is an ORF, and what it does is uncertain. Trimming shortened V by 3 bases and J by 6 bases, and 15 bases separated the two germline ends. This CDR3 contains 14 residues. The DNA of the CDR3 is TGCGCCAGCAGTCACAGGCAGGGTTTGGCCGAGCAGTACTTC. As protein: CASSHRQGLAEQYF.